This T cell receptor (beta chain) came from a study of Ad26.COV2.S vaccination and SARS-CoV-2 variants. Findings of the study overall: Analytic work on TCR breadth and depth might have understated the full extent of total T cell responses.

This clone appeared a single time. What it binds is unknown. Treatment: 19 received Ad26.COV2.S at low or high dose, single or two shots; roughly 5 received placebo; per-sample allocation not given. Following the first vaccine or placebo injection, samples were taken on day 63. It was an adult aged 18-55 years in Boston who was the donor. An Ad26 vector expressing Wuhan-strain SARS-CoV-2 spike served as the vaccine. Generated by immunoSEQ multiplex PCR, the TCRdb table keeps only in-frame clones and is missing some. The sample includes fewer than 400,000 clones, 86% of them seen just once. This CDR3 spans 14 amino acids.

The chain carries TRBV21-1 and TRBJ2-7; the table's D call, TRBD1, was not checked against the DNA. TRBV21-1 corresponds to a pseudogene. Material: peripheral blood, obtained in a trial of Ad26.COV2.S vaccine versus placebo. The sequence was collected from a person between 18 and 60 years old who received the Ad26.COV2.S COVID-19 vaccine or a placebo. DNA for the CDR3: TGTGCCAGCAGCAACAGGGAAGGGGACAACGAGCAGTACTTC. It yields the protein CASSNREGDNEQYF.